Below, 18 T cell receptor beta chains from the same sample are listed, as sequenced in a study of cytomegalovirus exposure and HLA in healthy donors. Use of 60 Vbeta and 13 Jbeta primers characterized the PCR. Clones were sequenced by immunoSEQ multiplex PCR, and TCRdb holds only the in-frame ones, with some missing. This sample carries about 120,000 clones, 65% to 85% of them seen once, and the ten largest clones take about 15%. Specimen: PBMCs. These TCRs come from a man aged 45-65 years in good health and CMV-seropositive.

The sample holds one count of this clone. The J gene is TRBJ1-5, the V gene TRBV4-2; 9 bases map to TRBD1. This CDR3 is built from 18 residues. The V gene's germline CDR1 is LGHNA and CDR2 YNFKEQ. V was pared by 4 bases and J by 6 bases, with 16 bases of the junction left unmatched. Here the CDR3 reads CASSRIQGATREGQPQHF. The DNA of the CDR3 is TGTGCCAGCAGCCGTATACAGGGGGCTACTCGGGAGGGTCAGCCCCAGCATTTT.

The chain joins TRBV18 to TRBJ1-4, with 7 nucleotides matching TRBD1. Germline CDR1 reads KGHSH; CDR2 reads LQKENI. The length of the CDR3 is 15 residues. The ends lost 6 bases at V and 6 bases at J; junction bases unmatched: 10. The CDR3 here is CASSRSTGAYEKLFF. The CDR3 bases are TGTGCCAGCTCCCGATCTACAGGGGCTTATGAAAAACTGTTTTTT.

This chain connects TRBV20-1 to TRBJ2-1; TRBD2 might be the D (5 bases). The germline V gene has CDR1 DFQATT and CDR2 SNEGSKA (reference sequence). Trimming stripped 3 bases from V and 10 bases from J, with 10 bases between. This CDR3 is built from 11 residues. The DNA of the CDR3 is TGCAGTGCTAGCCGGCTAGCAGAGCAGTTCTTC. It specifies CSASRLAEQFF.

The DNA for the CDR3 is TGTGCCAGCAGCCCCTCGACAGGGGCAGATACGCAGTATTTT. This codes for CASSPSTGADTQYF. The chain recombines TRBV7-2 with TRBJ2-3; TRBD1 matches at 8 bases. In germline, CDR1 is SGHTA, CDR2 FQGNSA. V lost 5 bases to trimming and J lost 4 bases; unmatched junction nucleotides: 5. This CDR3 is built from 14 residues.

The CDR3 sequence: CASSIDAAGGSYNEQFF. The DNA for the CDR3 is TGTGCCAGTAGTATAGATGCGGCAGGGGGTTCCTACAATGAGCAGTTCTTC. The V gene is TRBV19, the J gene TRBJ2-1; TRBD1 matches at 7 bases. Germline V gene lookup returns CDR1 LNHDA and CDR2 SQIVND (reference sequence). The junction had 6 bases not matched to a gene; V was cut back by 0 bases and J by 1 base. The CDR3 runs 17 residues.

The J gene is TRBJ2-1, the V gene TRBV29-1; perhaps TRBD2 as D (5 bases). V lost 7 bases and J 1 base, leaving 11 bases between the germline ends. The CDR3 length is 13 residues. CDR1 and CDR2 (germline): SQVTM, ANQGSEA. DNA for the CDR3: TGCAGCGCTGCTGGCGGGTCCTACAATGAGCAGTTCTTC. This sequence encodes CSAAGGSYNEQFF.

The rearrangement uses TRBV29-1 and TRBJ2-5; 13 bases fit TRBD2. This CDR3 contains 16 residues. The germline V gene has CDR1 SQVTM and CDR2 ANQGSEA. With V trimmed by 1 base and J by 2 bases, 4 bases remained unmatched. The CDR3: CSVEGGLAGFQETQYF. CDR3 DNA sequence: TGCAGCGTTGAAGGGGGACTAGCGGGATTTCAAGAGACCCAGTACTTC.

V is TRBV4-3 and J is TRBJ1-2; possible D gene TRBD1, 6 bases. Trimming took off 0 bases at V and 6 bases at J, with 20 bases between the two ends. Germline V gene lookup returns CDR1 LGHNA and CDR2 YSLEER. The length of the CDR3 is 17 residues. CDR3 in DNA: TGCGCCAGCAGCCAAGATCTTAATGGATACAGGGTTAATGGCTACACCTTC. Amino acids: CASSQDLNGYRVNGYTF.

The rearrangement uses TRBV7-2 and TRBJ2-3; no clear D. This CDR3 contains 14 residues. The germline V and J ends were trimmed by 3 bases and 2 bases, with 9 bases remaining between them. CDR1 is SGHTA, CDR2 FQGNSA, per germline. The CDR3 here is CASSLGGVTDTQYF. The CDR3 nucleotides are TGTGCCAGCAGCTTGGGTGGAGTCACAGATACGCAGTATTTT.

The table lists this clone with a few counts. The J gene is TRBJ2-5, the V gene TRBV12-5, with D tentatively TRBD1 (5 bases). The J call is in doubt because the DNA end fits TRBJ2-7 better. The germline CDR1 and CDR2 sequences are LGHNT and FRNRAP. The CDR3 has 14 residues. CDR3 DNA sequence: TGTGCTAGTGGTTTGGAAACCAGGGCCTACGAGCAGTACTTC. Translated: CASGLETRAYEQYF.

The J gene is TRBJ1-5, the V gene TRBV29-1, with 7 bases matching TRBD1. With 6 bases clipped from V and 5 bases from J, the junction kept 7 bases outside the gene matches. Looked up from germline, CDR1 is SQVTM and CDR2 is ANQGSEA. The CDR3 contains 13 residues. The CDR3 reads CSVATGFDQPQHF. The CDR3 nucleotides are TGCAGCGTCGCGACAGGGTTCGATCAGCCCCAGCATTTT.

The V call is TRBV6-5, the J call TRBJ2-7; D may be TRBD1 (7 bases). Trimming pared 5 bases from V and 3 bases from J, leaving 14 bases between. CDR1 and CDR2 (germline): MNHEY, SVGAGI. This CDR3 spans 14 amino acids. The CDR3 sequence: CASSNRQGGYEQYF. The CDR3, as DNA: TGTGCCAGCAGTAACCGACAGGGAGGCTACGAGCAGTACTTC.

The rearrangement uses TRBV2 and TRBJ2-1, with a possible D match to TRBD2 (6 bases). Germline V gives CDR1 SNHLY, CDR2 FYNNEI. This CDR3 region has 11 residues. V lost 8 bases and J lost 16, with 18 bases in between. The CDR3 bases are TGTGCCAGCTGGGGGAGGCCAGGGTTCTTCTTC. This codes for CASWGRPGFFF.

The V call is TRBV10-2, the J call TRBJ1-2; 12 positions match TRBD1. Germline trimming cut 8 bases from V and 2 bases from J; bases unmatched to any gene: 3. Germline CDR1 is WSHSY and CDR2 is SAAADI. The CDR3 covers 14 residues. This chain's CDR3 is CASGTGGSNYGYTF. CDR3 DNA: TGCGCCAGCGGGACAGGGGGCTCCAACTATGGCTACACCTTC.

The V gene is TRBV5-1, the J gene TRBJ2-5; maybe TRBD2 (6 bases). Germline V gene sequence: CDR1 SGHRS, CDR2 YFSETQ. This CDR3 region has 14 residues. V lost 4 bases, J lost 1 base, and 11 bases lay in between. CDR3 DNA sequence: TGCGCCAGCAGCCCTGTAGCGGCCCAAGAGACCCAGTACTTC. Translation gives CASSPVAAQETQYF.

The rearrangement links TRBV19 to TRBJ2-5; 8 nucleotides match TRBD2. The CDR3 covers 19 residues. The V and J ends lost 2 bases and 4 bases, in that order; junction bases with no gene match: 18. The germline V gene has CDR1 LNHDA and CDR2 SQIVND (reference sequence). CDR3 DNA: TGTGCCAGTAGTATACACAGAGCGGGACTAGAGTTTTTGGCAGAGACCCAGTACTTC. It specifies CASSIHRAGLEFLAETQYF.

CDR3 amino acids: CASSLGLGGGTDTQYF. CDR3 DNA sequence: TGTGCCAGCAGCTTGGGCTTGGGCGGGGGCACAGATACGCAGTATTTT. The rearrangement links TRBV5-4 to TRBJ2-3; weak D call: TRBD2 (6 bases). Germline CDR1 reads SGHNT; CDR2 reads YYREEE (reference sequence). The CDR3 is 16 residues long. V lost 0 bases to trimming and J lost 1 base, with 12 bases between them.

The gene calls are TRBV9 and TRBJ1-2; TRBD1 might be the D (6 bases). The CDR3 runs 17 residues. Trimming left V 3 bases short and J 3 bases short, with 21 bases between. CDR1 and CDR2 from the germline V gene are SGDLS and YYNGEE. This CDR3 is CASSERQAGPLDYGYTF. The CDR3 region has the DNA TGTGCCAGCAGCGAGAGACAGGCAGGCCCCCTAGACTATGGCTACACCTTC. Full variable domain (outside the CDR3, taken from reference TRBV9 and TRBJ1-2): DSGVTQTPKHLITATGQRVTLRCSPRSGDLSVYWYQQSLDQGLQFLIQYYNGEERAKGNILERFSAQQFPDLHSELNLSSLELGDSALYFCASSERQAGPLDYGYTFGSGTRLTVV.